This TCR beta chain was recorded in a study of blood T cell repertoires in COVID-19. Overall study: COVID-19 samples from acute and convalescent phases originated in the United States, Italy and Spain.

Original processing notes: Amplification of reference gene primers provided the estimated nucleated cell counts. Some clones are missing from TCRdb's copy, which holds only in-frame ones; the method was immunoSEQ multiplex PCR. The V and J calls and clone size come from that table; D and trimming were worked out from the DNA. Found here are over 400,000 clones, roughly 85% of them singletons; the top ten hold under 4%. CDR1 is SGDLS, CDR2 YYNGEE, per germline. This CDR3 is 16 amino acids long. V lost 0 bases, J lost 5 bases, and 18 bases lay in between. The chain has TRBV9 and TRBJ2-7; maybe TRBD1 (6 bases). This clonotype originated in a human donor in a cohort sampled during active COVID-19. The sequenced sample was peripheral blood. CDR3 in amino acids: CASSVGTGHVFHEQYF. CDR3 in DNA: TGTGCCAGCAGCGTAGGAACGGGACATGTATTTCACGAGCAGTACTTC.